This TCR beta chain came from a study of blood T cell repertoires in COVID-19. Study-wide context: Material from acute and convalescent COVID-19 was sourced from the United States, Italy and Spain. Nucleic acid was either cDNA or gDNA, and it came from T cells, B-cell-depleted T cells, or PBMCs.

Germline V gene sequence: CDR1 LNHDA, CDR2 SQIVND (reference sequence). This CDR3 region has 15 residues. Trimming at V came to 6 bases and at J to 4 bases, leaving 3 bases not matched to a gene. Under the authors' procedure: Researchers report that nucleated cell counts were estimated from reference gene primer amplification. Profiling relied on immunoSEQ multiplex PCR, and the TCRdb table lists in-frame clones only, not all of them. V, J and clone size reflect that table, while D and trimming were determined from the DNA. The repertoire holds more than 50,000 clones, with approximately 91% as singletons.

Sequencing was carried out using peripheral blood. This sequence originates from a human donor in a cohort sampled during active COVID-19. The chain has TRBV19 and TRBJ2-5, with 15 bases that match TRBD2. The CDR3 spells CASSPGLAGGETQYF. DNA of the CDR3: TGTGCCAGTAGCCCGGGACTAGCGGGAGGAGAGACCCAGTACTTC.